This T cell receptor (beta chain) was documented in a study of blood T cell repertoires in COVID-19. Study overall: The United States, Italy and Spain supplied acute and convalescent COVID-19 samples. T cells, B-cell-depleted T cells, or PBMCs provided the cDNA or gDNA that served as material.

In the authors' workflow: Estimated nucleated cell counts came from reference gene primer amplification. The method was immunoSEQ multiplex PCR; TCRdb's version includes in-frame clones alone and lacks a portion of them. Clone size and V and J calls were adopted from that table, with D and trimming inferred from the DNA. The data show fewer than 65,000 clones, 75% to 90% seen once. The germline gives CDR1 SGHDN, CDR2 FVKESK. The CDR3 consists of 15 residues. Trimming removed 2 bases from V and 5 bases from J, with 12 bases in between. Sequencing was carried out using peripheral blood. The genes are TRBV14 and TRBJ1-4; D not certain. The receptor's source is a man aged 55 to 69 with acute or convalescent COVID-19. The CDR3 is CASSQFRNSNEKLFF. The CDR3 bases are TGTGCCAGCAGCCAATTCAGGAATTCCAATGAAAAACTGTTTTTT.